Sequencing of this TCR beta chain was carried out in a study of shared clonotypes between healthy human individuals. Study observations and caveats: Clonotype sharing among donors was thought likely to change with sequencing depth.

Clones were sequenced by immunoSEQ multiplex PCR, and TCRdb holds only the in-frame ones, with some missing. The table records roughly 650,000 clones, approximately 96% of them present only once. Naive CD8 isolation took CD45RO-negative cells positively selected for CCR7 and excluded terminally differentiated effector memory CD45RA+ cells. With 4 bases clipped from V and 2 bases from J, the junction kept 8 bases outside the gene matches. The germline V gene encodes CDR1 SGHVS and CDR2 FQNEAQ. The CDR3 spans 17 residues. Details on this clone: The antigen is unknown.

The specimen was naive CD8+ T cells sorted from blood. The gene calls are TRBV7-8 and TRBJ2-1; 10 bases align to TRBD2. This receptor was obtained from a woman aged 30 to 39 in good health. CDR3 nucleotide sequence: TGTGCCAGCAGCTCTACCCGTAGCGGGAGGCCCTACAATGAGCAGTTCTTC. It translates to CASSSTRSGRPYNEQFF.